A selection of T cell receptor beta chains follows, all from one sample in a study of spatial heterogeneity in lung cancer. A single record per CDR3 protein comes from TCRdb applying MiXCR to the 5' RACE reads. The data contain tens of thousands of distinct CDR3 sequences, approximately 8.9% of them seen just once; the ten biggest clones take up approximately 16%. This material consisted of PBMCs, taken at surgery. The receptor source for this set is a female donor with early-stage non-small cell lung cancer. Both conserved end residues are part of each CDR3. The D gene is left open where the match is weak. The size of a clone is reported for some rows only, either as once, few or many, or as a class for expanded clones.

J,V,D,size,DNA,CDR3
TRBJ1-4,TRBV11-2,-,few,TGTGCCAGCAGCGAACAGGGAGCGAATGAAAAACTGTTTTTT,CASSEQGANEKLFF
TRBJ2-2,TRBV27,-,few,TGTGCCAGCAGTTTATTTGGCGCGGGCCCTACGAACACCGGGGAGCTGTTTTTT,CASSLFGAGPTNTGELFF
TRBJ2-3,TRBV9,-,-,TGTGCCAGCAGCGTAGGGGGCGAAGGGGCAGATACGCAGTATTTT,CASSVGGEGADTQYF
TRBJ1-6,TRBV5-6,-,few,TGTGCCAGCAGCTTGGCCGGGGGGCGAAATTCATCCCTCCACTTT,CASSLAGGRNSSLHF
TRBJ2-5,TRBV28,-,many,TGTGCCAGCACAGGAGCCCCCCAAGAGACCCAGTACTTC,CASTGAPQETQYF
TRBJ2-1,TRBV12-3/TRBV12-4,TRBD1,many,TGTGCCAGCAGTGCCGGGACAGGGAGCCATGAGCAGTTCTTC,CASSAGTGSHEQFF
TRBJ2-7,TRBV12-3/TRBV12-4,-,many,TGTGCCAGCAGTTTAGGCGGACAGTTCCTCTACGAGCAGTACTTC,CASSLGGQFLYEQYF
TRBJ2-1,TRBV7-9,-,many,TGTGCCAGCAGCCCCCCCGGCGATGAGCAGTTCTTC,CASSPPGDEQFF
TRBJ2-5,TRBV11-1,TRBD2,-,TGTGCCAGCAACTTAACCCGAGGGGACTACAAGAGAGAGACCCAGTACTTC,CASNLTRGDYKRETQYF
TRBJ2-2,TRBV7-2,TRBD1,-,TGTGCCAGCCCCGGGACAGAGCTAAACACCGGGGAGCTGTTTTTT,CASPGTELNTGELFF
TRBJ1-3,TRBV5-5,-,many,TGTGCCAGCAGCTTGGCCGCGAGTCTCTCTGGAAACACCATATATTTT,CASSLAASLSGNTIYF
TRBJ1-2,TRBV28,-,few,TGTGCCAGCCAGCCGGCCAGTTCGGGGGGCTACACCTTC,CASQPASSGGYTF
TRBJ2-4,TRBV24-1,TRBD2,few,TGTGCCACCAGTGCCCTAAGCGGGGGAAAAAACATTCAGTACTTC,CATSALSGGKNIQYF
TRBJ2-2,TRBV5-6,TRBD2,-,TGTGCCAGCAGGGGACTAGCGACGAACACCGGGGAGCTGTTTTTT,CASRGLATNTGELFF
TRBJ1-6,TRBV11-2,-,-,TGTGCCAGCAGCTTAGCACAGTCCTATAATTCACCCCTCCACTTT,CASSLAQSYNSPLHF
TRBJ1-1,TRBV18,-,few,TGTGCCAGCTCACCACCAGTCGGGGGAGCAGGCACTGAAGCTTTCTTT,CASSPPVGGAGTEAFF
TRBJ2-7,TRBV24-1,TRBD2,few,TGTGCCACCAGTGATAGGCCCGGGCTAGCGGGAGTGACGGGAGAGCAGTACTTC,CATSDRPGLAGVTGEQYF
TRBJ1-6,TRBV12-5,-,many,TGTGCTAGTGCCATAAGGACGGACAATTCACCCCTCCACTTT,CASAIRTDNSPLHF
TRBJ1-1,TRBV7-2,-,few,TGTGCCAGCAGCTTAGGAGGGTCGTTGAACACTGAAGCTTTCTTT,CASSLGGSLNTEAFF
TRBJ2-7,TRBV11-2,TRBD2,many,TGTGCCAGCAGCTTAGATTGGCTAGCGGGAAACGAGCAGTACTTC,CASSLDWLAGNEQYF
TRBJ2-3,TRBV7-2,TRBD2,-,TGTGCCAGCAGCCCAGGACTAGCGGGGGGGGTGGATACGCAGTATTTT,CASSPGLAGGVDTQYF
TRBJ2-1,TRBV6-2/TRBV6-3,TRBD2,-,TGTGCCAGCAGTTCCCTTACCCCGACGGGGGGGGTTAATGAGCAGTTCTTC,CASSSLTPTGGVNEQFF
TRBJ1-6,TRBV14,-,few,TGTGCCAGCAGCCAAGATCCTCAGCCGGGCTCACCCCTCCACTTT,CASSQDPQPGSPLHF
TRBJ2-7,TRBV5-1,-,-,TGCGCCAGCAGCTTAGGCCAGGGCGGCGAGCAGTACTTC,CASSLGQGGEQYF
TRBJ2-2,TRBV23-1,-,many,TGCGCCAGCAGTCAATACGAGTCGGGAGACACCGGGGAGCTGTTTTTT,CASSQYESGDTGELFF
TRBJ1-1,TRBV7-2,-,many,TGTGCCAGCAGTCTGGACAGCGAAGCTTTCTTT,CASSLDSEAFF
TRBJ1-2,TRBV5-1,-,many,TGCGCCAGCAGCCCTGGCACCACGACTAACTATGGCTACACCTTC,CASSPGTTTNYGYTF
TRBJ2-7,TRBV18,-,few,TGTGCCAGCTCACCATCAAGGGGGTCCTACGAGCAGTACTTC,CASSPSRGSYEQYF
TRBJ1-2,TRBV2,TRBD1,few,TGTGCCAGCAGTGAGTCGGACAGGGGCTATGGCTACACCTTC,CASSESDRGYGYTF
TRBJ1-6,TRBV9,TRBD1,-,TGTGCCAGCAGCACCGGGACAGGGGTTTCACCCCTCCACTTT,CASSTGTGVSPLHF
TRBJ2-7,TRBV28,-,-,TGTGCCAGCGGGGCGTACGAGCAGTACTTC,CASGAYEQYF
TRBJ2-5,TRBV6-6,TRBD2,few,TGTGCCACCCACACACCTGCTAGCGGACCCCAGGCCCAGTACTTC,CATHTPASGPQAQYF
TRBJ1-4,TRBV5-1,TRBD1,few,TGCGCCAGCAGCCTCCGAAACAGGGGGCGCGATGAAAAACTGTTTTTT,CASSLRNRGRDEKLFF
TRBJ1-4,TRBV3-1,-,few,TGTGCCAGCAGCCTAGGCTCATTTGAAAAACTGTTTTTT,CASSLGSFEKLFF
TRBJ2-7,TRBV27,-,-,TGTGCCAGCAGTTTATACCCGGGACTTAACTACGAGCAGTACTTC,CASSLYPGLNYEQYF
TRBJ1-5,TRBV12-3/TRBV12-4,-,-,TGTGCCAGCAGTTTAAGGACCCAGGGCAATCAGCCCCAGCATTTT,CASSLRTQGNQPQHF
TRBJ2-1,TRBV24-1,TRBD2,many,TGTGCCACCAGTGGCGCGGACGGGACTAGCCTCCATGAGCAGTTCTTC,CATSGADGTSLHEQFF
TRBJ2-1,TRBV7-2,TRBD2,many,TGTGCCAGCAGCTTAGCGTATAGCGGGGGGGCCAGTGAGCAGTTCTTC,CASSLAYSGGASEQFF
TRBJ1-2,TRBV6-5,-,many,TGTGCCAGCAGTTACCGGAGTAACTATGGCTACACCTTC,CASSYRSNYGYTF
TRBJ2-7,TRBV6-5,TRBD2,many,TGTGCCAGCAGTTCGACTAGCGGCTCCTACGAGCAGTACTTC,CASSSTSGSYEQYF
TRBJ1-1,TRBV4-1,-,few,TGCGCCAGCAGCCAAGATCGTAGGGGTAACACTGAAGCTTTCTTT,CASSQDRRGNTEAFF
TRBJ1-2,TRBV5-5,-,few,TGTGCCAGCAGCCTCACAGGGTCTGGCTACACCTTC,CASSLTGSGYTF
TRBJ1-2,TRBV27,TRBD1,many,TGTGCCAGCAGTCCCACAGGGGGCTATGGCTACACCTTC,CASSPTGGYGYTF
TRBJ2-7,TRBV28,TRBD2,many,TGTGCCAGCAGATTTAGGACTAGCGGAGCTATACTACCCTACGAGCAGTACTTC,CASRFRTSGAILPYEQYF
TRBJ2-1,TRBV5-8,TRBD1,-,TGTGCCAGCAGCTTGCGGGGACAGACCTACAATGAGCAGTTCTTC,CASSLRGQTYNEQFF
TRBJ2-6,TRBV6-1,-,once,TGTGCCAGCACCCGGCAGGGAGGCACGGCCAACGTCCTGACTTTC,CASTRQGGTANVLTF
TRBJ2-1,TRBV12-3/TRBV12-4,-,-,TGTGCCAGCAGTTTAGAATTGAGGAATGAGCAGTTCTTC,CASSLELRNEQFF
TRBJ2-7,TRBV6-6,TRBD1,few,TGTGCCAGCAGTTCCCCCGGGACAGGGATAGACGAGCAGTACTTC,CASSSPGTGIDEQYF
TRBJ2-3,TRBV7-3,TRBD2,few,TGTGCCTCAAAGCCGGCGGGAGGAGATACGCAGTATTTT,CASKPAGGDTQYF
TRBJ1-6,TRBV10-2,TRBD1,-,TGCGCCACCAGGGGGGAAGCGGCCTATAATTCACCCCTCCACTTT,CATRGEAAYNSPLHF
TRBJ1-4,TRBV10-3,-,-,TGTGCCATCAGTGAGAGACGGAATGAAAAACTGTTTTTT,CAISERRNEKLFF
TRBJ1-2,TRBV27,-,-,TGTGCCAGCAGTTTATCTTCGGAGGGTGATGGCTACACCTTC,CASSLSSEGDGYTF
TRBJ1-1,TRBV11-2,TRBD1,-,TGTGCCAGCAGCCTCGACAGGGGGCAGGTCGCTGAAGCTTTCTTT,CASSLDRGQVAEAFF
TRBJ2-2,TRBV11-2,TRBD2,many,TGTGCCAGCAGCTTAGGCGGGGGATCCGGGGAGCTGTTTTTT,CASSLGGGSGELFF